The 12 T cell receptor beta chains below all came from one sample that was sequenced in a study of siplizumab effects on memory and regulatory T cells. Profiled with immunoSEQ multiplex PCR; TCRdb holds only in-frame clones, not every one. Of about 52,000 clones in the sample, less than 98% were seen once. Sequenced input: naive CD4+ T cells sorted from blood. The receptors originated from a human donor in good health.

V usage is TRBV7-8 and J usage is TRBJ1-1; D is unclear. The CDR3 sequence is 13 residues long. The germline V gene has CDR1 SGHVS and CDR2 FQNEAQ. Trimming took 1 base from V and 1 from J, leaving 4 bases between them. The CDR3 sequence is CASSLERNTEAFF. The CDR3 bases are TGTGCCAGCAGCTTAGAGCGGAACACTGAAGCTTTCTTT.

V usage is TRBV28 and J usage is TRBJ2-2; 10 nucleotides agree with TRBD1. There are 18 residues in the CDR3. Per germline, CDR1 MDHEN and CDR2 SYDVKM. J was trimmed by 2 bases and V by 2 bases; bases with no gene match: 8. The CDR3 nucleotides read TGTGCCAGCAGTTTACCAATCCGGGACAGGGGTAACACCGGGGAGCTGTTTTTT. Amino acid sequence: CASSLPIRDRGNTGELFF.

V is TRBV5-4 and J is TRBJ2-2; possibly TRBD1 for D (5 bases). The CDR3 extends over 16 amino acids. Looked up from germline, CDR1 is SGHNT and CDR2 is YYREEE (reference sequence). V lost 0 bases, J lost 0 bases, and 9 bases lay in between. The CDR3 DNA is TGTGCCAGCAGCTTGGACCCAGGGTCGAACACCGGGGAGCTGTTTTTT. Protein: CASSLDPGSNTGELFF.

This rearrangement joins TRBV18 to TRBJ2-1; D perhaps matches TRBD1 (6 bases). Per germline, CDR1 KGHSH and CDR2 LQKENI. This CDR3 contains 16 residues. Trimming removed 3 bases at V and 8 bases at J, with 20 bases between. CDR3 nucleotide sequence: TGTGCCAGCTCACCCCTAGGTACAGGGATTATCGATGAGCAGTTCTTC. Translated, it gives CASSPLGTGIIDEQFF. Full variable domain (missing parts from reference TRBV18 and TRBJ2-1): NAGVMQNPRHLVRRRGQEARLRCSPMKGHSHVYWYRQLPEEGLKFMVYLQKENIIDESGMPKERFSAEFPKEGPSILRIQQVVRGDSAAYFCASSPLGTGIIDEQFFGPGTRLTVL.

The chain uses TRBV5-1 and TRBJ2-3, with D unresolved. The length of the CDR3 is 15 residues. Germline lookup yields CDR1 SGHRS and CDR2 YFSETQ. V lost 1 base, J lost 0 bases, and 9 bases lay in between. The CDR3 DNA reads TGCGCCAGCAGCTTGCAATCCGAGAGCACAGATACGCAGTATTTT. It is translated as CASSLQSESTDTQYF. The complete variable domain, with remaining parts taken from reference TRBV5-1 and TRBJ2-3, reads KAGVTQTPRYLIKTRGQQVTLSCSPISGHRSVSWYQQTPGQGLQFLFEYFSETQRNKGNFPGRFSGRQFSNSRSEMNVSTLELGDSALYLCASSLQSESTDTQYFGPGTRLTVL.

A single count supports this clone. The CDR3 spells CATSRGVGKLQETQYF. CDR3 sequence (DNA): TGTGCCACCAGCAGGGGCGTTGGAAAACTACAAGAGACCCAGTACTTC. This chain joins TRBV15 and TRBJ2-5; D is undetermined. The CDR3 spans 16 residues. V was shortened by 3 bases and J by 2 bases, with 16 bases between the two germline ends. The germline gives CDR1 LNHNV, CDR2 YYDKDF (reference sequence).

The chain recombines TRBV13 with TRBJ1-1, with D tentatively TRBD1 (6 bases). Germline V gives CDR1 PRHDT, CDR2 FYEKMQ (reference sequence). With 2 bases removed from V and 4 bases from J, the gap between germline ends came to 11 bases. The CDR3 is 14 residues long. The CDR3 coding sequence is TGTGCCAGCAGCTTAAGGGGGTCGGGCACTGAAGCTTTCTTT. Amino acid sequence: CASSLRGSGTEAFF. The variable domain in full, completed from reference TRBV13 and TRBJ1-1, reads AAGVIQSPRHLIKEKRETATLKCYPIPRHDTVYWYQQGPGQDPQFLISFYEKMQSDKGSIPDRFSAQQFSDYHSELNMSSLELGDSALYFCASSLRGSGTEAFFGQGTRLTVV.

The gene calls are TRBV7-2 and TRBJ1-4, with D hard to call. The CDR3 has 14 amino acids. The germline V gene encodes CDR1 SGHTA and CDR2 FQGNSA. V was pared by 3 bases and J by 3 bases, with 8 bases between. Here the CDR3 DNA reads TGTGCCAGCAGCTTGGACTTGGCTAATGAAAAACTGTTTTTT. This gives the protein CASSLDLANEKLFF. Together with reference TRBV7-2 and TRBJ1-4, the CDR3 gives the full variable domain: GAGVSQSPSNKVTEKGKDVELRCDPISGHTALYWYRQSLGQGLEFLIYFQGNSAPDKSGLPSDRFSAERTGGSVSTLTIQRTQQEDSAVYLCASSLDLANEKLFFGSGTQLSVL.

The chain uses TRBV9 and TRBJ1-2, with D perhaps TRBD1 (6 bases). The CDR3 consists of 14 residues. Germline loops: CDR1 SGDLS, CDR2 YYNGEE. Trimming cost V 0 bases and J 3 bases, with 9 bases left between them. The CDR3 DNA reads TGTGCCAGCAGCGTAGCCCCAGGGGACTATGGCTACACCTTC. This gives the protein CASSVAPGDYGYTF.

CDR3 region: CASSVQVGEQFF. In DNA, the CDR3 is TGTGCCAGCAGTGTGCAGGTGGGCGAGCAGTTCTTC. The gene calls are TRBV25-1 and TRBJ2-1; no definite D call. Germline V CDR1 and CDR2: MGHDK, SYGVNS. V lost 4 bases to trimming and J lost 10 bases, with 11 bases between them. CDR3 length: 12 residues.

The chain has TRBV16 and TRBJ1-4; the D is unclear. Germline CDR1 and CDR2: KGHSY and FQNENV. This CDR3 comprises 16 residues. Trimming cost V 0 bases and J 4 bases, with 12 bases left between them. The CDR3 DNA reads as TGTGCCAGCAGCCAATCGCCTCTCAGGAGTAATGAAAAACTGTTTTTT. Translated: CASSQSPLRSNEKLFF.

CDR3 sequence (DNA): TGCGCCAGCAGCCAAGAGGGACAGGGGGGAGAGACCCAGTACTTC. It yields the protein CASSQEGQGGETQYF. V usage is TRBV4-1 and J usage is TRBJ2-5; 11 bases line up with TRBD1. Trimming at V came to 0 bases and at J to 4 bases, leaving 1 base not matched to a gene. CDR1 is MGHRA, CDR2 YSYEKL, per germline. CDR3 size: 15 residues.